This T cell receptor beta chain was recovered during a study of blood T cell repertoires in COVID-19. Study as a whole: Cohort 3 donors counted as recovered after two negative PCRs, clearance, or resolved symptoms. The cDNA or gDNA used as material had been derived from T cells, B-cell-depleted T cells, or PBMCs. COVID-19 samples from acute and convalescent phases originated in the United States, Italy and Spain.

The CDR3 has 15 residues. Germline CDR1 SGHRS, CDR2 YFSETQ. The ends lost 4 bases at V and 5 bases at J; junction bases unmatched: 9. The protocol was immunoSEQ multiplex PCR, while the TCRdb copy is restricted to in-frame clones and leaves out a portion. There are around 200,000 clones in the sample; less than 90% occur only once, and approximately 3.1% lies in the top ten. Sequenced sample: PBMCs or T cells enriched from blood (not recorded which). The origin of this receptor is a woman aged 50 to 65 in a cohort exposed to, infected with or recovered from COVID-19 (not recorded which). The J gene is TRBJ1-2, the V gene TRBV5-1, with 9 bases identical to TRBD1. The CDR3 loop reads CASSLGQGHRYGYTF. The CDR3 coding sequence is TGCGCCAGCAGCCTTGGACAGGGGCACAGGTATGGCTACACCTTC.